The 18 T cell receptor beta chains presented below share a single source sample, sequenced in a study of T-cell reconstitution after alpha-beta-depleted transplantation in children. This sample's TCRbeta library carried unique molecular identifier barcodes. Using its own MiXCR run on the PCR reads, TCRdb lists one record per CDR3 protein. Among about 610,000 distinct CDR3 sequences, roughly 10% were seen once, and the ten largest hold 4%. This material consisted of PBMCs from the stem cell graft donor, taken from the stem cell graft. These receptors were obtained from a human donor who donated a stem cell graft to a child with acute myeloid leukemia.

This clonotype was observed many times. The CDR3 protein is CSARQTGGLPYEQYF. The CDR3 DNA is TGCAGTGCTAGACAAACCGGAGGGCTACCTTACGAGCAGTACTTC. This rearrangement joins TRBV20-1 to TRBJ2-7; maybe TRBD2 (6 bases). Trimming took off 2 bases at V and 4 bases at J, with 18 bases between the two ends. The length of the CDR3 is 15 residues. Germline CDR1 and CDR2: DFQATT and SNEGSKA (reference sequence).

This clonotype was counted between two and nine times. This sequence joins TRBV29-1 and TRBJ2-3; 7 bases match TRBD2. Trimming cost V 1 base and J 4 bases; bases outside gene matches: 14. This CDR3 comprises 17 residues. Germline CDR1 and CDR2: SQVTM and ANQGSEA. The chain's CDR3 is CSVEGSPEGGPADTQYF. The CDR3 bases are TGCAGCGTTGAAGGTTCCCCGGAGGGAGGGCCGGCAGATACGCAGTATTTT.

About this clonotype: A much larger clone sits a single nucleotide away, making a read error possible. The V gene is TRBV5-1, the J gene TRBJ2-3; TRBD2 is a possible D gene (5 bases). The V gene lost 4 bases and the J gene lost 0 bases, with 9 bases spanning the gap. Germline V gives CDR1 SGHRS, CDR2 YFSETQ. The CDR3 length is 14 residues. CDR3 amino acids: CASSRRVSTDTQYF. The CDR3 DNA reads as TGCGCCAGCAGCCGGCGGGTTAGCACAGATACGCAGTATTTT.

There are many counts of this clonotype. This chain connects TRBV15 to TRBJ1-1, with TRBD1 matching 7 bases. The ends lost 5 bases at V and 5 bases at J; junction bases unmatched: 8. The CDR3 is 14 amino acids. Germline values: CDR1 LNHNV, CDR2 YYDKDF (reference sequence). DNA for the CDR3: TGTGCCACCAGCGGGGACAGAACCTGGACTGAAGCTTTCTTT. The encoded protein is CATSGDRTWTEAFF.

V is TRBV18 and J is TRBJ2-1; D possibly corresponds to TRBD2 (7 bases). The CDR3 totals 17 residues. Germline values: CDR1 KGHSH, CDR2 LQKENI. The ends were cut back, 0 bases at V and 3 bases at J, with 15 bases in the middle. The CDR3 nucleotides read TGTGCCAGCTCACCACCAAGTGTAGGGGGGGACTACAATGAGCAGTTCTTC. It codes for CASSPPSVGGDYNEQFF.

This clonotype was seen more than once but under ten times. The rearrangement joins TRBV3-1 to TRBJ2-1, with D possibly TRBD1 on 6 matching bases. CDR1 and CDR2 from the germline V gene are LGHDT and YNNKEL (reference sequence). V was trimmed by 4 bases and J by 9 bases, leaving 16 bases between them. The CDR3 has 14 amino acids. CDR3 in amino acids: CASSPTLPGAEQFF. For the CDR3, the DNA is TGTGCCAGCAGCCCAACTCTGCCAGGGGCTGAGCAGTTCTTC.

This clonotype was seen ten or more times. The V gene is TRBV7-9, the J gene TRBJ1-6; D might be TRBD1 (5 bases). The V and J ends lost 5 bases and 8 bases respectively, with 16 bases between them. The V gene's germline CDR1 is SEHNR and CDR2 FQNEAQ (reference sequence). The CDR3 length is 15 residues. The CDR3 DNA reads TGTGCCAGCAGCGTCCGGGACGGAGGGCATTCACCCCTCCACTTT. It codes for CASSVRDGGHSPLHF.

This clonotype appeared many times. This chain links TRBV7-8 with TRBJ2-5, with D possibly TRBD2 on 6 matching bases. This CDR3 comprises 15 residues. The germline V gene has CDR1 SGHVS and CDR2 FQNEAQ. Trimming took 6 bases from V and 1 from J, leaving 15 bases between them. CDR3: CASRPQTGLQETQYF. CDR3 in DNA: TGTGCCAGCAGACCTCAGACGGGACTCCAAGAGACCCAGTACTTC.

The chain combines TRBV6-1 with TRBJ2-3; 11 bases agree with TRBD2. CDR1 and CDR2 from the germline V gene are MNHNS and SASEGT. The CDR3 extends over 18 amino acids. With V trimmed by 5 bases and J by 5 bases, 15 bases remained unmatched. The CDR3 DNA follows: TGTGCCAGCAGTACCGGACTAGCGGGCTATAACGGGGGAGATACGCAGTATTTT. This sequence encodes CASSTGLAGYNGGDTQYF.

This clonotype was seen more than once but under ten times. The V call is TRBV6-5, the J call TRBJ2-7; no definite D call. The CDR3 runs 12 residues. V gave up 7 bases and J gave up 1 base, with 8 bases separating them. The germline gives CDR1 MNHEY, CDR2 SVGAGI. The CDR3 is CASTTPSYEQYF. In nucleotides, the CDR3 is TGTGCCAGCACCACTCCTTCCTACGAGCAGTACTTC.

This clonotype was seen ten or more times. The chain employs TRBV24-1 and TRBJ2-1; no clear D gene. The CDR3 covers 16 residues. V lost 2 bases, J lost 4 bases, and 14 bases lay in between. Germline assignment: CDR1 KGHDR and CDR2 SFDVKD. In nucleotides, the CDR3 is TGTGCCACCAGTGATTATACAGCGCCTACTTACAATGAGCAGTTCTTC. It codes for CATSDYTAPTYNEQFF.

J is TRBJ2-1 and V is TRBV6-5; no firm D call. Germline values: CDR1 MNHEY, CDR2 SVGAGI. The CDR3 extends over 14 amino acids. The V end lost 7 bases, the J end lost 6 bases, and 16 bases lay between the germline ends. The CDR3 DNA is TGTGCCAGCACCGCGACGAGTCCTGGCAATGAGCAGTTCTTC. Amino acids: CASTATSPGNEQFF.

This clonotype was seen a few times. The chain is built from TRBV7-9 and TRBJ1-2; D is perhaps TRBD1 (6 bases). Deletions cut 1 base from V and 2 bases from J, with 17 bases between. The CDR3 has 17 amino acids. From germline, CDR1 is SEHNR and CDR2 FQNEAQ (reference sequence). The chain's CDR3 is CASSLVAGVGLNYGYTF. Written as DNA, the CDR3 is TGTGCCAGCAGCTTAGTGGCAGGGGTCGGCCTAAACTATGGCTACACCTTC. The full variable domain, rest sourced from reference TRBV7-9 and TRBJ1-2, is DTGVSQNPRHKITKRGQNVTFRCDPISEHNRLYWYRQTLGQGPEFLTYFQNEAQLEKSRLLSDRFSAERPKGSFSTLEIQRTEQGDSAMYLCASSLVAGVGLNYGYTFGSGTRLTVV.

This clonotype was counted ten times or more. This chain connects TRBV12-3 or TRBV12-4 to TRBJ1-1; 7 positions agree with TRBD1. CDR3 size: 15 residues. V gave up 5 bases and J gave up 0 bases; unmatched junction bases: 6. Written as DNA, the CDR3 is TGTGCCAGCAGTCCCCCGGGACAGATGAACACTGAAGCTTTCTTT. It specifies CASSPPGQMNTEAFF.

The rearrangement links TRBV7-2 to TRBJ2-1; D is uncertain. CDR1 and CDR2 from the germline V gene are SGHTA and FQGNSA. The CDR3 spans 15 residues. V dropped 5 bases and J dropped 6 bases, with 17 bases sitting between them. The CDR3 region has the DNA TGTGCCAGCAGCCGCAGTAGTAATAAAGGCAATGAGCAGTTCTTC. The encoded protein is CASSRSSNKGNEQFF.

This clonotype was recorded a few times. This chain connects TRBV23-1 to TRBJ2-7; possible D gene TRBD2, 6 bases. TRBV23-1 is treated as an ORF (open reading frame) with a function not yet certain. This CDR3 is built from 16 residues. Trimming removed 2 bases from V and 1 base from J, with 15 bases in between. CDR3 sequence: CASSQNWPSESYEQYF. CDR3 DNA sequence: TGCGCCAGCAGTCAAAACTGGCCTAGCGAATCCTACGAGCAGTACTTC.

This rearrangement joins TRBV7-2 to TRBJ2-7; TRBD2 matches at 11 bases. Trimming at V came to 2 bases and at J to 1 base, leaving 4 bases not matched to a gene. The V gene's germline CDR1 is SGHTA and CDR2 FQGNSA. This CDR3 region has 16 residues. CDR3: CASSLLPSGGSYEQYF. The DNA of the CDR3 is TGTGCCAGCAGCTTACTCCCTAGCGGGGGGTCCTACGAGCAGTACTTC. The whole variable domain, filled in from reference TRBV7-2 and TRBJ2-7, reads GAGVSQSPSNKVTEKGKDVELRCDPISGHTALYWYRQSLGQGLEFLIYFQGNSAPDKSGLPSDRFSAERTGGSVSTLTIQRTQQEDSAVYLCASSLLPSGGSYEQYFGPGTRLTVT.

This clonotype has a handful of counts. The chain couples TRBV7-2 to TRBJ2-7; weak D call: TRBD2 (5 bases). The V gene's germline CDR1 is SGHTA and CDR2 FQGNSA. There are 16 residues in the CDR3. Trimming took 5 bases from V and 0 from J, leaving 17 bases between them. CDR3 in amino acids: CASSRFNSESSYEQYF. The CDR3 DNA follows: TGTGCCAGCAGCCGATTCAATAGCGAGAGCTCCTACGAGCAGTACTTC.